These T cell receptor beta chains were read from a single sample in a study of blood T cell repertoires in COVID-19. TCRdb keeps only in-frame clones here, not all; method: immunoSEQ multiplex PCR. This sample carries 400,000 to 450,000 clones, around 89% of them seen once, and the ten largest clones take roughly an eighth. Sequences were obtained from peripheral blood. The receptors come from a woman between 45 and 60 years old with COVID-19, enrolled during active disease. Both conserved end residues are part of each CDR3.

j_call,v_call,cdr3_aa
TRBJ2-1,TRBV19,CASRPRDSYNEQFF
TRBJ2-5,TRBV28,CASNRLTGGGETQYF
TRBJ1-5,TRBV6-5,CASSYVQGRQPQHF
TRBJ2-5,TRBV29-1,CSLTLAGGGGTQYF
TRBJ2-3,TRBV9,CASSEGRGDTQYF
TRBJ2-6,TRBV6-2/TRBV6-3,CASSGTVGRSGANVLTF
TRBJ1-1,TRBV28,CASTLTTGLNTEAFF
TRBJ1-1,TRBV29-1,CSVERQGGTEAFF
TRBJ2-1,TRBV24-1,CATSDPGQGGYNEQFF
TRBJ1-5,TRBV2,CASSERSGEGYSNQPQHF
TRBJ2-5,TRBV10-3,CAISMSGGARETQYF
TRBJ1-2,TRBV6-4,CASSEFRGEGGYTF
TRBJ1-4,TRBV5-8,CASSPEWTASNEKLFF
TRBJ1-2,TRBV4-1,CASSQDTSYGYTF
TRBJ1-5,TRBV5-1,CASSMGQGGNQPQHF
TRBJ2-5,TRBV24-1,CATSDSQGGGKETQYF